This T cell receptor (beta chain) was retrieved from a study of CD8+ T cells in alopecia areata. Study outcomes and limitations: Sequencing of scalp tissue also captures the resident alphabeta T cells of normal skin.

The sequencing template was cDNA reverse transcribed from extracted RNA. TCRdb keeps only in-frame clones here, not all; method: immunoSEQ multiplex PCR. The top ten clones hold 40% of a sample with almost 35,000 clones, roughly 53% of them seen once. As for this clone: The antigen is unknown.

Both peripheral blood and punch biopsies of lesional scalp skin were obtained from patients who had alopecia areata. Investigators sorted PBMCs to obtain both CD4+ and CD8+ T cells. This clonotype originated in a human donor with alopecia areata. The specimen sequenced was NKG2D-high CD8+ T cells sorted from blood.

The CDR3 region is CASTPPGLGYNEQFF. CDR3 coding DNA: TGTGCCAGCACTCCGCCGGGACTAGGATACAATGAGCAGTTCTTC. The V and J genes are TRBV7-6 and TRBJ2-1; 8 bases map to TRBD2. V trimming: 7 bases; J trimming: 4 bases; junction bases outside the gene matches: 9. CDR3 length equals 15 residues. Germline CDR1 reads SGHVS; CDR2 reads FNYEAQ.